Listed here are 3 T cell receptor beta chains from one sample, sequenced in a study of blood T cell repertoires in COVID-19. The method was immunoSEQ multiplex PCR; TCRdb's version includes in-frame clones alone and lacks a portion of them. There are fewer than 150,000 clones in the sample; about nine tenths occur only once, and about 28% lies in the top ten. The sequenced sample was peripheral blood. The receptors come from a human donor in a cohort sampled during active COVID-19.

The chain joins TRBV5-5 to TRBJ1-2; D not certain. The V end was cut by 0 bases, the J end by 8 bases, with 11 bases between. CDR1 and CDR2 from the germline V gene are SGHKS and YYEKEE (reference sequence). The CDR3 runs 13 residues. CDR3 in amino acids: CASSLEEGRGYTF. In nucleotides, the CDR3 is TGTGCCAGCAGCTTGGAGGAGGGAAGAGGCTACACCTTC.

V is TRBV9 and J is TRBJ2-7; D remains ambiguous. V lost 5 bases, J lost 5 bases, and 14 bases lay in between. Germline lookup yields CDR1 SGDLS and CDR2 YYNGEE. This CDR3 contains 13 residues. CDR3 region: CASSQNAVHEQYF. The CDR3 nucleotides read TGTGCCAGCAGTCAAAATGCGGTCCACGAGCAGTACTTC.

This clone has just one count. This rearrangement joins TRBV4-2 to TRBJ2-7, with D possibly being TRBD2 (5 bases). This CDR3 is built from 14 residues. V was cut by 0 bases and J by 1 base, with 7 bases left in between. In germline, CDR1 is LGHNA, CDR2 YNFKEQ. The CDR3 DNA reads TGTGCCAGCAGCCAAGATCCGGGGTCCTACGAGCAGTACTTC. Translation gives CASSQDPGSYEQYF.